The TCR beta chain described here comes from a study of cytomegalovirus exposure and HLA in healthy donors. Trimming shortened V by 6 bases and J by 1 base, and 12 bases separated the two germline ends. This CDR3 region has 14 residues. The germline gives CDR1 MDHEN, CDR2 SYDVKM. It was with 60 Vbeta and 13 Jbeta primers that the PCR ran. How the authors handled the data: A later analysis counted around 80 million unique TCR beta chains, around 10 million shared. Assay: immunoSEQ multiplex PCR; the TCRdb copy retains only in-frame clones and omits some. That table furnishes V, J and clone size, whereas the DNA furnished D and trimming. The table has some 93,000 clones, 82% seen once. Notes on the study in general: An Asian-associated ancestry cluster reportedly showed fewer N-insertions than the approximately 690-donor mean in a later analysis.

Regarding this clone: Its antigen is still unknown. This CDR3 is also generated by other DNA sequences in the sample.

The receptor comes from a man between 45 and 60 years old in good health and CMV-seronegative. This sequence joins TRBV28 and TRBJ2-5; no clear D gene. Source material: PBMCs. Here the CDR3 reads CASRSRQVQETQYF. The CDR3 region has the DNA TGTGCCAGCAGATCCAGGCAGGTCCAAGAGACCCAGTACTTC. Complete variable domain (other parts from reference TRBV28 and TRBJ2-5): DVKVTQSSRYLVKRTGEKVFLECVQDMDHENMFWYRQDPGLGLRLIYFSYDVKMKEKGDIPEGYSVSREKKERFSLILESASTNQTSMYLCASRSRQVQETQYFGPGTRLLVL.